This TCR beta chain was observed in a study of control samples from healthy donors and cancer patients. Sequenced by immunoSEQ multiplex PCR; TCRdb stores in-frame clones only, minus some. Here the sample spans several thousand clones, over 75% being singletons. V lost 1 base, J lost 0 bases, and 13 bases stayed unmatched. The CDR3 is 20 amino acids. Germline-derived CDR1 and CDR2 are LGHNA and YNFKEQ. The rearrangement uses TRBV4-2 and TRBJ2-2; TRBD2 matches at 8 bases. Sequencing input: PBMCs. The receptor was derived from a man aged 60-69 years with colorectal cancer. DNA of the CDR3: TGTGCCAGCAGCCAAGTTGAAAGCGGGGGCTATCTATCGAACACCGGGGAGCTGTTTTTT. Residues: CASSQVESGGYLSNTGELFF.